This T cell receptor beta chain originates from a study of long-term antiretroviral therapy in people with HIV. CDR3 length: 15 residues. Trimming stripped 2 bases from V and 5 bases from J, with 12 bases between. Germline V CDR1 and CDR2: MNHEY, SVGAGI. Survey-level resolution applied to immunoSEQ assay v3.0. Clones were read by immunoSEQ multiplex PCR, and TCRdb kept only the in-frame ones, dropping some. Of tens of thousands of clones listed, about 95% are singletons. The TCR originated in a young man with HIV. The sequencing here drew on unsorted PBMCs, taken roughly 6.2 years after starting antiretroviral therapy. This chain connects TRBV6-5 to TRBJ2-2; maybe TRBD2 (5 bases). The CDR3 region has the DNA TGTGCCAGCAGTTACCGGACTGCCCGGACCGGGGAGCTGTTTTTT. This encodes CASSYRTARTGELFF.